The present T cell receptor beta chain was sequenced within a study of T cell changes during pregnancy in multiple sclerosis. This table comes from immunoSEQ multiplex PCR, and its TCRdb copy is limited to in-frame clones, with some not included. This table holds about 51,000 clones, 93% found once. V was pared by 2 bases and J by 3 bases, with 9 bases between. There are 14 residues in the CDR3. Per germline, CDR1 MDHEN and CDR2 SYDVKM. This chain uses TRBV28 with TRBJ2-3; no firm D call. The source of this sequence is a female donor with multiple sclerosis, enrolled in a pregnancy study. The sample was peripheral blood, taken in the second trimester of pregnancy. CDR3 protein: CASSLQFSTDTQYF. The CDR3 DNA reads TGTGCCAGCAGTTTACAGTTCAGTACAGATACGCAGTATTTT.